Listed below are T cell receptor beta chains from one sample, sequenced in a study of shared clonotypes between healthy human individuals. Measured with immunoSEQ multiplex PCR; TCRdb has only the in-frame clones, and not every one. The sample yields 550,000 to 750,000 clones, around 92% seen once. Material: naive CD8+ T cells sorted from blood. The receptors were sampled from a man aged 25-40 years in good health. CDR3s include the opening cysteine and the closing phenylalanine or tryptophan. Fields, in order: clone size, CDR3 length, J gene, V gene, D gene, CDR3 protein, CDR3 DNA. The D gene is left open where the match is weak. Some rows have no size entry. The others give once, few or many, or a class for an expanded clone.

NA	13	TRBJ2-7	TRBV30	NA	CAWSAGDSYEQYF	TGTGCCTGGAGTGCTGGGGACTCCTACGAGCAGTACTTC
NA	17	TRBJ2-1	TRBV28	NA	CASSSSIGQSSYNEQFF	TGTGCCAGCAGTTCTTCAATTGGACAGAGTTCCTACAATGAGCAGTTCTTC
NA	14	TRBJ2-7	TRBV27	NA	CASSLGGTGYEQYF	TGTGCCAGCAGTTTAGGGGGAACGGGCTACGAGCAGTACTTC
NA	15	TRBJ2-3	TRBV7-3	NA	CASSGSGSSTDTQYF	TGTGCCAGCAGCGGGTCAGGGTCTAGCACAGATACGCAGTATTTT
NA	14	TRBJ2-5	TRBV6-4	TRBD1	CASRDSIMQETQYF	TGTGCCAGCCGGGACAGCATCATGCAAGAGACCCAGTACTTC
NA	15	TRBJ1-2	TRBV7-2	NA	CASSLAVAGPYGYTF	TGTGCCAGCAGCTTAGCTGTGGCTGGACCTTATGGCTACACCTTC
NA	16	TRBJ2-1	TRBV7-7	NA	CASSLGPGSSYNEQFF	TGTGCCAGCAGCTTAGGACCGGGGAGCTCCTACAATGAGCAGTTCTTC
NA	14	TRBJ2-7	TRBV7-9	TRBD2	CASRSGNATYEQYF	TGTGCCAGCCGAAGCGGGAACGCGACATACGAGCAGTACTTC
NA	18	TRBJ1-5	TRBV7-8	NA	CASSLVGWSQDPLSPQHF	TGTGCCAGCAGCTTAGTGGGTTGGAGCCAAGACCCTCTATCCCCCCAGCATTTT
once	13	TRBJ2-1	TRBV10-3	NA	CAISDLVGNEQFF	TGTGCCATCAGTGACTTAGTTGGGAATGAGCAGTTCTTC